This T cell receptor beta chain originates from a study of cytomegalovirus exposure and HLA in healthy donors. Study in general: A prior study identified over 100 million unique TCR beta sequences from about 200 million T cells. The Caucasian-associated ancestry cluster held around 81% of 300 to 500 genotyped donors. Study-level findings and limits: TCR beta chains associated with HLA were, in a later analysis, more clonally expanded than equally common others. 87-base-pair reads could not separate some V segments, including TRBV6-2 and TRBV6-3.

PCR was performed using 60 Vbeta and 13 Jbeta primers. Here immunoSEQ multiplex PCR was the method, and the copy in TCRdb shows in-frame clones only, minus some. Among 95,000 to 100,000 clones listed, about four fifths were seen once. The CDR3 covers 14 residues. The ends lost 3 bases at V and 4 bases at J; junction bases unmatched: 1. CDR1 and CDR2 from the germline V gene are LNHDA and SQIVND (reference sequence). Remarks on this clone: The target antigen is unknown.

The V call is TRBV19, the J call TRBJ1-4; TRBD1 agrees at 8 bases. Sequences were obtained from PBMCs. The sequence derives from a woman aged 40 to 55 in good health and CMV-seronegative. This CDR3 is CASSMDRVNEKLFF. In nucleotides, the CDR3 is TGTGCCAGTAGTATGGACAGGGTTAATGAAAAACTGTTTTTT.